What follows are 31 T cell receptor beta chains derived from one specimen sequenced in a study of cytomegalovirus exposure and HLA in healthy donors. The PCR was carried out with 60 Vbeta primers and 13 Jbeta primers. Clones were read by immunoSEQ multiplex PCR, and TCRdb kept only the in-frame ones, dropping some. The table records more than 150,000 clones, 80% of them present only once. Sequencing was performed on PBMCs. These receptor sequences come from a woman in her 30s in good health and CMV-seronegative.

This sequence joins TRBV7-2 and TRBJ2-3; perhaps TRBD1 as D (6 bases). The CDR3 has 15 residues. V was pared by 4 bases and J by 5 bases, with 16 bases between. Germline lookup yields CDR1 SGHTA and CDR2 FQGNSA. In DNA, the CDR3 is TGTGCCAGCAGCTCAAGCTGGGGGCGGAAAGATACGCAGTATTTT. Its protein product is CASSSSWGRKDTQYF.

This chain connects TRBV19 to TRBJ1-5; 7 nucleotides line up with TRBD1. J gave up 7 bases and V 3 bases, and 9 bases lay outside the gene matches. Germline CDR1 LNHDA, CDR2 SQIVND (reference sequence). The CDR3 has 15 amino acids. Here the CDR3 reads CASSIMGQGGQPQHF. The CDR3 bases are TGTGCCAGTAGTATTATGGGGCAGGGGGGACAGCCCCAGCATTTT.

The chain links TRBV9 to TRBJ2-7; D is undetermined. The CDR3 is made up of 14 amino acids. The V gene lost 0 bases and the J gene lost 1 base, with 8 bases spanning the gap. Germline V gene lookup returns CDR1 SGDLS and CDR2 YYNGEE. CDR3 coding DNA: TGTGCCAGCAGCGTAGGGGCCCAATCCTACGAGCAGTACTTC. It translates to CASSVGAQSYEQYF. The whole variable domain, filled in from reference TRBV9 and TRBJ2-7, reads DSGVTQTPKHLITATGQRVTLRCSPRSGDLSVYWYQQSLDQGLQFLIQYYNGEERAKGNILERFSAQQFPDLHSELNLSSLELGDSALYFCASSVGAQSYEQYFGPGTRLTVT.

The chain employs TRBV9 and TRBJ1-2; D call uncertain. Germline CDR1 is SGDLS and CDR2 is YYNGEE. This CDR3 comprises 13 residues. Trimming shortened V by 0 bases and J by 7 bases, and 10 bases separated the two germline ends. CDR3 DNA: TGTGCCAGCAGCGTAGTCCCCCTGAGTGGCTACACCTTC. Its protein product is CASSVVPLSGYTF.

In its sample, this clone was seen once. The CDR3 nucleotides are TGTGCCAGCAGCCTTGTCTGGGCTTTCAGCACAGATACGCAGTATTTT. It translates to CASSLVWAFSTDTQYF. The V call is TRBV5-6, the J call TRBJ2-3; no firm D call. Between the trimmed V and J ends, which lost 4 bases and 0 bases, there was a span of 15 bases. Germline V CDR1 and CDR2: SGHDT, YYEEEE. The CDR3 has 16 amino acids.

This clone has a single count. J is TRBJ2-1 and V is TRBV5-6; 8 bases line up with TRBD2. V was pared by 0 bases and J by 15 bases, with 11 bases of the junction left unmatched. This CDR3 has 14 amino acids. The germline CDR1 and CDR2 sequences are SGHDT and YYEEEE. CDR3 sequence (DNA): TGTGCCAGCAGCTTGGCGAGCGGGGGATATTTCTGGTTCTTC. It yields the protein CASSLASGGYFWFF.

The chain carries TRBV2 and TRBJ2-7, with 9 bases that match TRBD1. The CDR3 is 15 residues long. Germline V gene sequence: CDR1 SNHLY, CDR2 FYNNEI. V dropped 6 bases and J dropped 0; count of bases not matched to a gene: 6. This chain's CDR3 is CASRRPGQGSYEQYF. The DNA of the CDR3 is TGTGCCAGCAGACGTCCGGGACAGGGCTCCTACGAGCAGTACTTC.

The CDR3 region has the DNA TGTGCCAGCAGCTACATAGCCGGGAACACTGAAGCTTTCTTT. It is translated as CASSYIAGNTEAFF. V and J are TRBV11-1 and TRBJ1-1, with D unresolved. The CDR3 sequence is 14 residues long. Germline V lookup: CDR1 SGHAT, CDR2 FQDESV (reference sequence). Trimming left V 4 bases short and J 1 base short, with 10 bases between.

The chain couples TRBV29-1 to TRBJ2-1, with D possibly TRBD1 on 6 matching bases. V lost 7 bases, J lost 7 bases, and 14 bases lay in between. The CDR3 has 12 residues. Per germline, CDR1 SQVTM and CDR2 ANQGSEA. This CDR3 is CSAHPRGNEQFF. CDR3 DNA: TGCAGCGCCCACCCCAGGGGTAATGAGCAGTTCTTC.

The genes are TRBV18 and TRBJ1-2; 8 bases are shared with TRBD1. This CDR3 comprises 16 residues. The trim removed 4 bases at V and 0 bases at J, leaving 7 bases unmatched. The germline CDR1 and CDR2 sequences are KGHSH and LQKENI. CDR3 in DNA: TGTGCCAGCTCACAACCCCAGGGGGCGACTAACTATGGCTACACCTTC. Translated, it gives CASSQPQGATNYGYTF.

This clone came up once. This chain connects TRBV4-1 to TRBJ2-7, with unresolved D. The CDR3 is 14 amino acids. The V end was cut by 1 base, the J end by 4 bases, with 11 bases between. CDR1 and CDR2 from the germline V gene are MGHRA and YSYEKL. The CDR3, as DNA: TGCGCCAGCAGCCAAGTTCGTGGAGCGTACGAGCAGTACTTC. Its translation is CASSQVRGAYEQYF.

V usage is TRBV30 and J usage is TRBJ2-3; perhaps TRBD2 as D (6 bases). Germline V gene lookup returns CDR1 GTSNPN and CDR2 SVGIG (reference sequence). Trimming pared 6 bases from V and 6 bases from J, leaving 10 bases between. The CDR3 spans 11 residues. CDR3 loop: CACAGGDTQYF. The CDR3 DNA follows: TGTGCCTGCGCTGGGGGGGATACGCAGTATTTT.

The CDR3 protein is CASSSGLAEGSEQFF. The CDR3 nucleotides are TGCGCCAGCAGCTCGGGACTAGCGGAAGGGAGTGAGCAGTTCTTC. V gene TRBV5-1 combines with J gene TRBJ2-1; TRBD2 matches 11 bases. The CDR3 contains 15 residues. CDR1 is SGHRS, CDR2 YFSETQ, per germline. V was pared by 3 bases and J by 9 bases, with 8 bases of the junction left unmatched.

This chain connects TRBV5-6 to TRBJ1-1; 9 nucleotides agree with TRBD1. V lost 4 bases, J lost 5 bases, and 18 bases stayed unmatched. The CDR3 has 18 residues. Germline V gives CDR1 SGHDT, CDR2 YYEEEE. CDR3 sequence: CASSPVPGQGSPITEAFF. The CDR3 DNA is TGTGCCAGCAGCCCCGTCCCGGGACAGGGAAGCCCGATAACTGAAGCTTTCTTT.

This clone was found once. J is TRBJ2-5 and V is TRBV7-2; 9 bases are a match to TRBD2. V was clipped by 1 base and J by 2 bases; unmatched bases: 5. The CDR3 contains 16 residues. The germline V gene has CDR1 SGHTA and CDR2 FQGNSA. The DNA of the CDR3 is TGTGCCAGCAGCTTAGGTGGTGCGGGGGGGCAAGAGACCCAGTACTTC. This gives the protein CASSLGGAGGQETQYF.

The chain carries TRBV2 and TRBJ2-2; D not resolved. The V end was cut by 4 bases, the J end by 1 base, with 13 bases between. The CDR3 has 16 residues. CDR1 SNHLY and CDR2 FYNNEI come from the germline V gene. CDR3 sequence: CASSGLRQRNTGELFF. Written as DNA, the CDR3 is TGTGCCAGCAGTGGCCTGAGGCAGAGGAACACCGGGGAGCTGTTTTTT.

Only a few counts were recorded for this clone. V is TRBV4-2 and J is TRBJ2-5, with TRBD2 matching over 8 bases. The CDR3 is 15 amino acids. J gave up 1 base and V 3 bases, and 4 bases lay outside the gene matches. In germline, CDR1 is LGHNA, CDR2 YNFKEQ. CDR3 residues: CASSQPGTSQETQYF. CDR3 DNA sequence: TGTGCCAGCAGCCAGCCGGGGACTAGCCAAGAGACCCAGTACTTC.

CDR3: CASSLRGGDGNTIYF. CDR3 bases: TGCGCCAGCAGCCTTAGAGGGGGCGATGGAAACACCATATATTTT. J is TRBJ1-3 and V is TRBV5-1; 7 bases are a match to TRBD1. CDR3 length equals 15 residues. Germline CDR1 is SGHRS and CDR2 is YFSETQ. The junction had 7 bases not matched to a gene; V was cut back by 4 bases and J by 3 bases.

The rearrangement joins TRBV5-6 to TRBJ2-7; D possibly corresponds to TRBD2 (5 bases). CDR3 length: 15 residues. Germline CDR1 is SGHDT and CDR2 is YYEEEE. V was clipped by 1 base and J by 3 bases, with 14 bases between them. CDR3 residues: CASSLPGNLRYEQYF. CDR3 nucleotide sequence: TGTGCCAGCAGCTTGCCGGGAAACTTACGCTACGAGCAGTACTTC.

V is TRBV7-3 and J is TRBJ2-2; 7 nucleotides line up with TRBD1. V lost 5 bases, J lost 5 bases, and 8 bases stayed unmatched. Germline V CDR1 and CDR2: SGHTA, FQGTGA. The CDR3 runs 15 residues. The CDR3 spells CASSPQGQLTGELFF. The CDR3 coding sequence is TGTGCCAGCAGCCCCCAGGGACAGCTGACCGGGGAGCTGTTTTTT.

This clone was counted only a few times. CDR3 region: CASSGTGGSSEQYF. The CDR3 coding sequence is TGTGCCAGCAGCGGGACAGGGGGCAGTTCCGAGCAGTACTTC. V and J are TRBV6-6 and TRBJ2-7, with 12 bases identical to TRBD1. This CDR3 is built from 14 residues. The trim removed 6 bases at V and 6 bases at J, leaving 6 bases unmatched. Germline CDR1 MNHNY, CDR2 SVGAGI (reference sequence).

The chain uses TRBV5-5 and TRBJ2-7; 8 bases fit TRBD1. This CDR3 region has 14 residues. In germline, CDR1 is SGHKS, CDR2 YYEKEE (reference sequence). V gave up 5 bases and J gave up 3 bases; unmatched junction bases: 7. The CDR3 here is CASRFGTGLYEQYF. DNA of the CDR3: TGTGCCAGCAGATTTGGGACAGGCCTCTACGAGCAGTACTTC.

The CDR3 sequence is CASRGTGPYEQYF. The CDR3 DNA is TGTGCCAGCCGTGGGACAGGCCCCTACGAGCAGTACTTC. V usage is TRBV2 and J usage is TRBJ2-7; 8 bases align to TRBD1. CDR1 and CDR2 (germline): SNHLY, FYNNEI. The CDR3 spans 13 residues. V lost 8 bases to trimming and J lost 2 bases; unmatched junction nucleotides: 5.

In DNA form, the CDR3 reads TGTGCCAGCAGGAGGACAGATTCGGGAGAGACCCAGTACTTC. Residues: CASRRTDSGETQYF. This chain connects TRBV6-1 to TRBJ2-5; tentative D call: TRBD1 (6 bases). CDR1 MNHNS and CDR2 SASEGT come from the germline V gene. The CDR3 is 14 amino acids. Trimming took 6 bases from V and 4 from J, leaving 15 bases between them.

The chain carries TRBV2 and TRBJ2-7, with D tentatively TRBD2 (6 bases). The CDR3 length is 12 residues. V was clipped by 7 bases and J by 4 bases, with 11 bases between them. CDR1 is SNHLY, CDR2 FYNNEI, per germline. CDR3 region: CASIEGRYEQYF. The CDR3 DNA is TGTGCCAGCATTGAGGGGAGGTACGAGCAGTACTTC.

This CDR3 reads CAWNMGLNTEAFF. In nucleotides, the CDR3 is TGTGCCTGGAACATGGGGCTGAACACTGAAGCTTTCTTT. V is TRBV30 and J is TRBJ1-1, with D perhaps matching TRBD1 (5 bases). The germline V gene encodes CDR1 GTSNPN and CDR2 SVGIG (reference sequence). The V gene lost 4 bases and the J gene lost 0 bases, with 9 bases spanning the gap. CDR3 size: 13 residues.

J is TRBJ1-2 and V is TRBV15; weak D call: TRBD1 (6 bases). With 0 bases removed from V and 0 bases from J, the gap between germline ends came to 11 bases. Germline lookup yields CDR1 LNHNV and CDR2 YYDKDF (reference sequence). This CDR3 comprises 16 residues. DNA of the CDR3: TGTGCCACCAGCAGAGATAGGACAGCAACTAACTATGGCTACACCTTC. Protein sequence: CATSRDRTATNYGYTF.

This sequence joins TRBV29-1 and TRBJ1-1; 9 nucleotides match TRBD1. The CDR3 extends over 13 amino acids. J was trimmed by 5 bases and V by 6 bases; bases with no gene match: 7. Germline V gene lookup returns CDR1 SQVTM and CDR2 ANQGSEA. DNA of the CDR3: TGCAGCGTGGATGGGACAGGGTTTACTGAAGCTTTCTTT. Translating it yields CSVDGTGFTEAFF.

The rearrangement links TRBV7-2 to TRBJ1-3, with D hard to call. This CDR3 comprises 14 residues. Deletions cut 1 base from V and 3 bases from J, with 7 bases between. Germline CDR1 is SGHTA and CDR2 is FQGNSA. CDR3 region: CASSLDEDGNTIYF. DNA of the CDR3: TGTGCCAGCAGCTTAGATGAGGATGGAAACACCATATATTTT. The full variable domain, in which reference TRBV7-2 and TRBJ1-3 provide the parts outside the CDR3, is GAGVSQSPSNKVTEKGKDVELRCDPISGHTALYWYRQSLGQGLEFLIYFQGNSAPDKSGLPSDRFSAERTGGSVSTLTIQRTQQEDSAVYLCASSLDEDGNTIYFGEGSWLTVV.

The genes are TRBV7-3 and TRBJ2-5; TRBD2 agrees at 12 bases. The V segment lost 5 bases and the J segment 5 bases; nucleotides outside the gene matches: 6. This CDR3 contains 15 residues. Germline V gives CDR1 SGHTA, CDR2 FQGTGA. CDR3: CASSTSGTSGETQYF. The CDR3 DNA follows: TGTGCCAGCAGCACCTCCGGGACTAGCGGGGAGACCCAGTACTTC.

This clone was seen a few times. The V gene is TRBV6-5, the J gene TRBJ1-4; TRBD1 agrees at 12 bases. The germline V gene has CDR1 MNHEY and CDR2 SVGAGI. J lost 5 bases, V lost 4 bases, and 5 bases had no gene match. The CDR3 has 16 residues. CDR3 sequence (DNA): TGTGCCAGCAGTTGGGGACAGGGGGCAGGGAATGAAAAACTGTTTTTT. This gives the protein CASSWGQGAGNEKLFF.